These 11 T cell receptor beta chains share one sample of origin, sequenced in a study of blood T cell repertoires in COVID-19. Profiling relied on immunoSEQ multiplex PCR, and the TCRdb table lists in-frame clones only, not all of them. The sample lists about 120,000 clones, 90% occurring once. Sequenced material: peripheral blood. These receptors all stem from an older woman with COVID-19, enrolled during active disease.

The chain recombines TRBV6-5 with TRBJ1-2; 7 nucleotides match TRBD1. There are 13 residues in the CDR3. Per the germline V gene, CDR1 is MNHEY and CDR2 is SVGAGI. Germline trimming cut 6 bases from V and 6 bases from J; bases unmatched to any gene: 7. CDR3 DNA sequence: TGTGCCAGCAGCCCCACAGGGGTCCATGGCTACACCTTC. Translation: CASSPTGVHGYTF.

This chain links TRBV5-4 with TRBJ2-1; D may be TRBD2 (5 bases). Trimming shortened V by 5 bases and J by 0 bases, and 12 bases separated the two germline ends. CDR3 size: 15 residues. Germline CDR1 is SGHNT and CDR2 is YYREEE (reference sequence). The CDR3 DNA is TGTGCCAGCAGTCAGACGGGGTTCTCCTACAATGAGCAGTTCTTC. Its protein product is CASSQTGFSYNEQFF.

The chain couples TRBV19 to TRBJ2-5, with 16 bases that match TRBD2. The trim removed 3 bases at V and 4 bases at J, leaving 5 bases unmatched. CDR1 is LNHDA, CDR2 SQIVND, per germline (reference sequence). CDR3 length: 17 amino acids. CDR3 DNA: TGTGCCAGTAGTATGTCCGGGACTAGCGGGGGGGGAGAGACCCAGTACTTC. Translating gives CASSMSGTSGGGETQYF. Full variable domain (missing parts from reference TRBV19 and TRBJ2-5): DGGITQSPKYLFRKEGQNVTLSCEQNLNHDAMYWYRQDPGQGLRLIYYSQIVNDFQKGDIAEGYSVSREKKESFPLTVTSAQKNPTAFYLCASSMSGTSGGGETQYFGPGTRLLVL.

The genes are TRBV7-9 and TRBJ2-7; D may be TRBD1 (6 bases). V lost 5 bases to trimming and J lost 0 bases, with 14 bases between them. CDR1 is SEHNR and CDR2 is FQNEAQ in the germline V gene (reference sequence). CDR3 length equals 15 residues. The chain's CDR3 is CASSPRQVVSYEQYF. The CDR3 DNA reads TGTGCCAGCAGCCCCCGACAGGTAGTCTCCTACGAGCAGTACTTC.

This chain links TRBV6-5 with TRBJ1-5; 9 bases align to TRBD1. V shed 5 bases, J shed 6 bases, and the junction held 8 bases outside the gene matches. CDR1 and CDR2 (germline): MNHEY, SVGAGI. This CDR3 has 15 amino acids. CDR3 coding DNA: TGTGCCAGCAGTCCCTACAGGGGGCAGAGTCAGCCCCAGCATTTT. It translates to CASSPYRGQSQPQHF.

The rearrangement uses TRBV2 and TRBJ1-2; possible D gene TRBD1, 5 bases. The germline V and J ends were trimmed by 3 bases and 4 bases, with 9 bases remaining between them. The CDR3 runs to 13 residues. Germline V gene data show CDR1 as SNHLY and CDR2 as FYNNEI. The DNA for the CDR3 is TGTGCCAGCAGTGACAGGGAGGTCTATGGCTACACCTTC. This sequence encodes CASSDREVYGYTF.

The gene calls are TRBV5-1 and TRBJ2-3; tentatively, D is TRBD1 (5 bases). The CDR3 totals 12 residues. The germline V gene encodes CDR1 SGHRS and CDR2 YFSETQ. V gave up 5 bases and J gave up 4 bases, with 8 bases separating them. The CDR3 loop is CASSGASDTQYF. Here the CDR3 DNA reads TGCGCCAGCAGTGGGGCATCAGATACGCAGTATTTT.

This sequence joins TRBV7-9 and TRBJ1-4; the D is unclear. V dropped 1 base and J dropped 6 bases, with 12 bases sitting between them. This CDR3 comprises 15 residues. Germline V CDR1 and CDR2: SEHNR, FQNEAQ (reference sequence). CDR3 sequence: CASSLGSAVHEKLFF. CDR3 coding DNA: TGTGCCAGCAGCTTAGGAAGCGCAGTCCATGAAAAACTGTTTTTT.

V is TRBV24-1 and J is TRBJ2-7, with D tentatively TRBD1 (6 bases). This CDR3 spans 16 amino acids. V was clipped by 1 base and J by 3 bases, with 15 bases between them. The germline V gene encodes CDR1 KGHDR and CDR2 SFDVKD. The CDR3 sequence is CATSDFNRTADYEQYF. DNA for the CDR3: TGTGCCACCAGTGATTTTAACAGGACAGCAGACTACGAGCAGTACTTC.

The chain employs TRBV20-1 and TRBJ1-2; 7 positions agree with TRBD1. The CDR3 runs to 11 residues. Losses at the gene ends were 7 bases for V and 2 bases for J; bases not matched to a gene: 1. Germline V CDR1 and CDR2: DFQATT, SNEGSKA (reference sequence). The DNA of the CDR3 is TGCAGTGGACAGGGCAACTATGGCTACACCTTC. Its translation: CSGQGNYGYTF.

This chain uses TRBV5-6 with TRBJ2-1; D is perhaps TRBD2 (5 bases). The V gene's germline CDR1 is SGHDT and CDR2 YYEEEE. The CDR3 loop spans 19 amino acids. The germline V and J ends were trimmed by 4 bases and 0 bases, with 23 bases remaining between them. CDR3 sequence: CASSTDVTPSPNSYNEQFF. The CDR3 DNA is TGTGCCAGCAGCACCGACGTGACCCCTAGCCCGAACTCCTACAATGAGCAGTTCTTC.